This TCR beta chain was found in a study of OX40 agonist ivuxolimab in advanced cancers. For context, the study as a whole: The costimulatory receptor OX40 (CD134) was targeted by ivuxolimab, a fully human IgG2 agonistic monoclonal antibody. Intravenous ivuxolimab was administered to patients every 2 weeks at six dose levels: 0.01, 0.1, 0.3, 1.5, 3 and 10 mg/kg. Of the roughly 54 patients in dose escalation, around 19 had hepatocellular carcinoma, around 15 had melanoma, 9 had renal cell carcinoma and 9 had head and neck cancer. The dose-escalation cohort was about 86% male with a mean age of approximately 60 years, ranging from about 20 to 80. Patients were allowed to have had prior anti-PD-1, anti-PD-L1 or anti-CTLA-4 therapy, and about 40% of the dose-escalation patients had been treated with checkpoint inhibitors. Partial responses occurred in three dose-escalation patients: two with cutaneous melanoma and one with hepatocellular carcinoma. Peripheral TCRbeta sequencing was intended to test whether TCR sequence diversity was altered and clonal T-cell expansion was caused by ivuxolimab. The paper describes the monotherapy dose-escalation part (N of about 47 patients) of the phase I trial of ivuxolimab.

Beyond this particular receptor, the publication reports: Low levels of normalized T-cell clonal expansion were also seen in some nonresponding patients. In the 0.1-3.0 mg/kg groups, partial responders had among the lowest normalized peripheral clonal expansion, particularly in CD8+ T cells. At doses from 0.1 to 3.0 mg/kg, clonal expansion was seen in both CD4+ and CD8+ blood T cells between baseline and week 6. On average, CD8+ T cells showed more expanded clones than CD4+ T cells after ivuxolimab. The antigen specificity of the peripheral T cells that underwent clonal expansion was not determined.

For sequencing of the TCRbeta CDR3 region, genomic DNA was extracted from the sorted cells. The immunoSEQ Assay was used to sequence the TCRbeta CDR3 regions. TCRdb took over this immuneACCESS table, retaining in-frame rearrangements with V and J assigned. Such tables are incomplete; in checked studies, under half of the missing clones stem from an unresolved V gene, and the remainder is unexplained. The table for this sample lists around 94,000 clones; 92% of them were counted only once. About 3.6% of the sample comes from the top ten. The CDR3 covers 16 residues, taking in both the cysteine and the phenylalanine. Only CDR3 DNA remains: 48 bases, in frame from the first base. Clipping removes 1 base from V and 4 bases from J, with 7 as the unmatched junction base count. From a lookup of the germline V gene, CDR1 and CDR2 are MGHRA and YSYEKL. Patients with autoimmune disease history or receiving systemic immunosuppression were excluded from the trial. In every dose cohort, peripheral blood was drawn for TCR sequencing at baseline, cycle 4 day 1, and cycle 7 day 1. Samples were obtained from an open-label, multicenter, first-in-human phase I dose-escalation trial of ivuxolimab. Adults with locally advanced or metastatic melanoma, renal cell, hepatocellular, or head and neck squamous cell carcinoma were enrolled in the trial. Before TCR sequencing, CD4+ T cells and CD8+ T cells were sorted from peripheral blood as separate populations.

Comments on this clone: The antigen it binds to is not known. Base qualities are not provided; no much larger clone lies one nucleotide away.

This TCR was recovered from an adult with an advanced solid tumor such as melanoma, head and neck, liver or kidney cancer. This sample comprised CD4+ or CD8+ T cells sorted from blood, obtained in a trial of the OX40 agonist ivuxolimab. The sequence is built from TRBV4-1 and TRBJ1-2; 9 junctional bases match TRBD1. Here is the DNA: TGCGCCAGCAGCCAAGTCTTACAGGGGGCGCTCTATGGCTACACCTTC. The translation is CASSQVLQGALYGYTF.